This T cell receptor beta chain came from a study of blood T cell repertoires in COVID-19. Germline CDR1 is SGHRS and CDR2 is YFSETQ. J was trimmed by 3 bases and V by 4 bases; bases with no gene match: 12. This CDR3 spans 16 amino acids. The data were produced by immunoSEQ multiplex PCR, yet TCRdb's version contains in-frame clones alone and is incomplete. The top ten clones hold 2.3% of a sample with just over 250,000 clones, 87% of them seen once. The TCR originated in a woman aged 45-65 years with acute or convalescent COVID-19. The rearrangement joins TRBV5-1 to TRBJ2-5; 7 bases line up with TRBD2. Sequences were obtained from peripheral blood. DNA of the CDR3: TGCGCCAGCAGCCGCGGGGGACGGGGGTTTGAAGAGACCCAGTACTTC. As protein: CASSRGGRGFEETQYF.